This T cell receptor beta chain was captured in a study of cytomegalovirus exposure and HLA in healthy donors. Study outcomes and limitations: Some TCR beta chains (approximately 180 of them) were listed as cytomegalovirus-associated.

Notes on this clone: Antigen unknown.

Both 60 Vbeta primers and 13 Jbeta primers went into the PCR. Measured with immunoSEQ multiplex PCR; TCRdb has only the in-frame clones, and not every one. The sample includes about 55,000 clones. Every donor was a healthy person donating bone marrow. The CDR3 is 14 residues long. Germline-derived CDR1 and CDR2 are LNHDA and SQIVND (reference sequence). V lost 7 bases and J 8 bases, leaving 17 bases between the germline ends. Sequencing was carried out using PBMCs. The chain has TRBV19 and TRBJ1-4; D perhaps matches TRBD1 (6 bases). This TCR derives from a man between 50 and 59 years old in good health and CMV-seropositive. DNA for the CDR3: TGTGCCAGTACCCTGACAGGCCTACGAGAAAAACTGTTTTTT. It encodes CASTLTGLREKLFF.